What follows describes a single T cell receptor beta chain. Its antigen remains unknown. These data come from a study of cytomegalovirus exposure and HLA in healthy donors. Across the whole study: HLA-typed donors were the source of around 77 million unique TCRs held in an early data release. Study observations and caveats: In a later analysis, TCR beta V- and J-gene trimming showed a link to a missense DCLRE1C variant. Researchers counted about 150 TCR beta chains as cytomegalovirus-associated. Indistinguishable V segments such as TRBV6-2 and TRBV6-3 were excluded.

13 Jbeta primers and 60 Vbeta primers were used for the PCR. TCRdb keeps only in-frame clones here, not all; method: immunoSEQ multiplex PCR. Of some 200,000 clones in the sample, around 83% were seen once. V dropped 2 bases and J dropped 2; count of bases not matched to a gene: 3. Germline CDR1 is MGHRA and CDR2 is YSYEKL. This CDR3 has 15 amino acids. The V call is TRBV4-1, the J call TRBJ2-7; 10 bases map to TRBD2. The specimen was PBMCs. This TCR derives from a woman between 40 and 55 years old in good health and CMV-seronegative. The CDR3 region is CASSQSAGGPYEQYF. DNA of the CDR3: TGCGCCAGCAGCCAATCAGCGGGAGGGCCCTACGAGCAGTACTTC.